This entry is about one TCR beta chain. Its antigen target is currently unknown. No per-base quality is available; no much larger clone lies one base away. The immunoSEQ Assay, a bias-controlled multiplex PCR, was used to amplify TCRbeta CDR3 regions from genomic DNA. The authors processed their data as follows. Within the assay, amplification of reference gene primers was used to estimate how many nucleated cells each sample contained. Sequence reads were collapsed and filtered to measure the absolute abundance of every unique TCRbeta CDR3 rearrangement. Productive Simpson clonality was computed per sample as the square root of Simpson's diversity index over productive rearrangements. The source is immuneACCESS, and TCRdb retained only in-frame sequences with V and J called. Part of the clones is not carried over; for the studies checked, unresolved V genes explain less than half of this, and the remainder is unexplained. The V and J calls and clone size come from that table; D and trimming were worked out from the DNA. Present in this sample are over 200,000 clones, around 86% of which were seen just once. More than 8.5% of the sample is taken by the ten largest.

Enrolling through a virtual design, the prospective study's participants ranged in age from roughly 18 to 90 years and lived across roughly 24 United States geographic areas. Cohort assignment in the prospective study relied on participant-reported clinical history from a screening survey and a study questionnaire. In the prospective study, mobile phlebotomists collected whole blood, serum and a nasopharyngeal or oropharyngeal swab from each participant. Additional blood draws and questionnaires over an approximately 2-month period could optionally be provided by prospective study participants. Blood samples from the prospective study were shipped frozen or at room temperature prior to DNA extraction. The data stem from a study of blood T cell repertoires in COVID-19 (dated by TCRdb to between 2020 and 2021). Broadly, across the study: Samples from collaborators originated in the United States, Italy and Spain and spanned both the acute and convalescent phases of COVID-19. A de-identified subject ID, COVID-19 status, age in years and sex were almost always included in the sample metadata. Subjects who had been exposed to COVID-19, were actively infected with it, or had recovered from it provided the deeply sampled blood TCRbeta repertoires that made up the dataset. Samples came from the ongoing ImmuneRACE study (first 160 participants) plus 1,254 subjects from 6 global collaborators. The material from the prospective study consisted of cDNA or gDNA derived from T cells, B-cell-depleted T cells, or PBMCs. HLA class I and class II types, where available, came from metadata supplied by the sample provider rather than from assay-based typing. The repertoires were made available in a free public database intended to serve as a resource for research on the immune response to SARS-CoV-2. The investigation overall reported the following: How much clinical and demographic metadata was included differed by source and by participant, and the metadata was provided uncurated.

Trimming removed 4 bases from V and 3 bases from J; the gene matches leave 10 bases unexplained. CDR1 SGHDN and CDR2 FVKESK were looked up in the germline V gene. Reading from cysteine to phenylalanine, the CDR3 counts 16 amino acids. CDR3 DNA only is kept here, 48 bases in frame from base 1. The sequence came from a woman aged 50 to 60 with acute COVID-19. Sequenced input: PBMCs or T cells enriched from blood (not recorded which). The sequence links TRBV14 to TRBJ2-7; TRBD1 matches 9 bases in the middle. The CDR3 amino acid sequence is: CASSPTPRTGDYEQYF. The DNA sequence is given as TGTGCCAGCAGCCCCACACCGAGGACAGGGGACTACGAGCAGTACTTC.